This T cell receptor (beta chain) was identified in a study of T cell repertoires in ileal Crohn's disease. This CDR3 region has 17 residues. V trimming: 3 bases; J trimming: 5 bases; junction bases outside the gene matches: 12. The germline CDR1 and CDR2 sequences are KGHSH and LQKENI. Profiled with immunoSEQ multiplex PCR; TCRdb holds only in-frame clones, not every one. This sample carries fewer than 20,000 clones, about 86% of them seen once, and the ten largest clones take 4.5% to 7%. This clone has a single count. The chain couples TRBV18 to TRBJ2-5, with 10 positions matching TRBD1. Sequences were obtained from ileal tissue. This TCR was sampled from an adult with Crohn's disease. The CDR3 DNA follows: TGTGCCAGCTCACCTTCGACAGGGGGCGCTCAGGGGGAGACCCAGTACTTC. This encodes CASSPSTGGAQGETQYF. Looking up the rest from reference TRBV18 and TRBJ2-5 gives the full variable domain: NAGVMQNPRHLVRRRGQEARLRCSPMKGHSHVYWYRQLPEEGLKFMVYLQKENIIDESGMPKERFSAEFPKEGPSILRIQQVVRGDSAAYFCASSPSTGGAQGETQYFGPGTRLLVL.